The 10 T cell receptor beta chains listed next were all sequenced from one sample in a study of early T cells in non-severe SARS-CoV-2 infection. MiXCR, run by TCRdb on the 5' RACE reads, gives a single entry per CDR3 protein. The repertoire holds about 40,000 distinct CDR3 sequences, with roughly 5% as singletons. Sequencing was carried out using whole blood. These receptors were collected from an adult who was a healthcare worker with PCR-confirmed SARS-CoV-2 infection or an uninfected control (not recorded which).

This clonotype was recorded many times. The rearrangement joins TRBV9 to TRBJ1-1; 8 nucleotides agree with TRBD1. The CDR3 sequence is 14 residues long. Germline CDR1 is SGDLS and CDR2 is YYNGEE. V shed 3 bases, J shed 7 bases, and the junction held 8 bases outside the gene matches. CDR3 residues: CASSAEDRAIEAFF. In DNA, the CDR3 is TGTGCCAGCAGCGCCGAGGACAGGGCTATTGAAGCTTTCTTT.

The gene calls are TRBV3-1 and TRBJ1-6; D is uncertain. Germline V CDR1 and CDR2: LGHDT, YNNKEL (reference sequence). This CDR3 has 16 amino acids. Trimming pared 0 bases from V and 9 bases from J, leaving 15 bases between. The CDR3 region has the DNA TGTGCCAGCAGCCAAGATAGGTCAGGACGTGGTTCACCCCTCCACTTT. Residues: CASSQDRSGRGSPLHF.

This clonotype has just a few counts. The CDR3 DNA is TGTGCCAGCAGCACCAGGGGGGCAGTCGAAAAACTGTTTTTT. It specifies CASSTRGAVEKLFF. The chain recombines TRBV7-9 with TRBJ1-4, with TRBD1 identical over 7 bases. This CDR3 is built from 14 residues. Germline V lookup: CDR1 SEHNR, CDR2 FQNEAQ (reference sequence). The J segment lost 8 bases and the V segment lost 5 bases, leaving 8 bases of the junction unmatched.

This clonotype was found many times. The V gene is TRBV19, the J gene TRBJ2-1, with D unclear. Looked up from germline, CDR1 is LNHDA and CDR2 is SQIVND (reference sequence). The ends were cut back, 2 bases at V and 4 bases at J, with 9 bases in the middle. The CDR3 loop spans 14 amino acids. The CDR3 loop reads CASSIWGTYNEQFF. The DNA for the CDR3 is TGTGCCAGTAGTATATGGGGTACTTACAATGAGCAGTTCTTC.

A few counts support this clonotype. V and J are TRBV6-5 and TRBJ1-1; D gene uncertain. CDR3 length equals 14 residues. The V end lost 8 bases, the J end lost 1 base, and 14 bases lay between the germline ends. Germline V lookup: CDR1 MNHEY, CDR2 SVGAGI. The CDR3 spells CASCDAFPNTEAFF. The CDR3 DNA reads as TGTGCCAGCTGCGACGCCTTTCCGAACACTGAAGCTTTCTTT.

This clonotype is medium-sized (0.01 to 0.1%). J is TRBJ2-1 and V is TRBV7-9; D gene ambiguous. The CDR3 runs 11 residues. The V end lost 5 bases, the J end lost 10 bases, and 9 bases lay between the germline ends. Looked up from germline, CDR1 is SEHNR and CDR2 is FQNEAQ (reference sequence). The CDR3 nucleotides read TGTGCCAGCAGCCTCCTTAGGGAGCAGTTCTTC. Translating gives CASSLLREQFF.

This clonotype has at least ten counts. The V gene is TRBV6-5, the J gene TRBJ2-5, with 9 bases that match TRBD1. Germline values: CDR1 MNHEY, CDR2 SVGAGI. The V and J ends lost 2 bases and 3 bases, in that order; junction bases with no gene match: 7. The CDR3 loop spans 16 amino acids. The CDR3 protein is CASSYDTTGGEETQYF. The CDR3 DNA sequence: TGTGCCAGCAGTTACGACACTACAGGGGGCGAAGAGACCCAGTACTTC.

This clonotype showed up many times. The V call is TRBV12-3 or TRBV12-4, the J call TRBJ1-2; no clear D. This CDR3 spans 11 amino acids. V shed 3 bases and J shed 4 bases, with 3 bases lying between them. CDR3 coding DNA: TGTGCCAGCAGTTTGGGCTATGGCTACACCTTC. Amino acids: CASSLGYGYTF.

This clonotype was observed at least ten times. This chain links TRBV19 with TRBJ1-2; D uncertain. This CDR3 comprises 12 residues. CDR1 is LNHDA, CDR2 SQIVND, per germline (reference sequence). The V and J ends lost 5 bases and 8 bases respectively, with 12 bases between them. DNA for the CDR3: TGTGCCAGTAGTGCTCACACGGACGGCTACACCTTC. It is translated as CASSAHTDGYTF.

The chain couples TRBV11-2 to TRBJ2-3, with D hard to call. CDR1 SGHAT and CDR2 FQNNGV come from the germline V gene. The CDR3 extends over 13 amino acids. Trimming took off 4 bases at V and 1 base at J, with 6 bases between the two ends. The CDR3 region is CASSSPRTDTQYF. The CDR3 bases are TGTGCCAGCAGCTCCCCCCGCACAGATACGCAGTATTTT.